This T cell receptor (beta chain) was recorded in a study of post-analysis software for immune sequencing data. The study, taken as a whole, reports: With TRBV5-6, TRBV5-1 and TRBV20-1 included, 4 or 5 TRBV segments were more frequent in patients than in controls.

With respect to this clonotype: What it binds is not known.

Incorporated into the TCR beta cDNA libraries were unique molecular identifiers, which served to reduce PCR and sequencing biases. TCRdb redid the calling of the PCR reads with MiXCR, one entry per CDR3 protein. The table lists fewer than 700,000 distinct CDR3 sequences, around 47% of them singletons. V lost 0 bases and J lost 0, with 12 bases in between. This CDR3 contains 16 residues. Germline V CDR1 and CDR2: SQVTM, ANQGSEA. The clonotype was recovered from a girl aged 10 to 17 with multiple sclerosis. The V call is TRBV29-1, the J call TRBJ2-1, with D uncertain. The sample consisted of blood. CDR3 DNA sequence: TGCAGCGTTGAAGATTCTCGGGCAGTCTCCTACAATGAGCAGTTCTTC. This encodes CSVEDSRAVSYNEQFF.